These 8 T cell receptor beta chains were all obtained from the same sample, sequenced in a study of T cell responses to AZD1222 COVID-19 vaccine. TCRdb keeps only in-frame clones here, not all; method: immunoSEQ multiplex PCR. The repertoire holds about 78,000 clones, with 88% as singletons. Sequencing used peripheral blood, obtained on day 0 of MenACWY control vaccination. The receptors were sampled from an adult in good health.

The CDR3 sequence: CASSDRGQVMNTEAFF. The DNA for the CDR3 is TGCGCCAGCAGTGACCGGGGGCAGGTTATGAACACTGAAGCTTTCTTT. The chain joins TRBV10-2 to TRBJ1-1; D may be TRBD1 (6 bases). Germline V gene data show CDR1 as WSHSY and CDR2 as SAAADI. The CDR3 has 16 amino acids. V lost 3 bases and J 0 bases, leaving 14 bases between the germline ends.

The rearrangement uses TRBV7-2 and TRBJ1-4; tentative D call: TRBD1 (6 bases). V was trimmed by 7 bases and J by 8 bases, leaving 14 bases between them. Germline lookup yields CDR1 SGHTA and CDR2 FQGNSA. The length of the CDR3 is 13 residues. In DNA, the CDR3 is TGTGCCAGCACGCGAAAGGGGGGCGAAAAACTGTTTTTT. This codes for CASTRKGGEKLFF.

The chain employs TRBV5-1 and TRBJ2-3; TRBD2 matches 10 bases. CDR1 and CDR2 from the germline V gene are SGHRS and YFSETQ. The V and J ends lost 0 bases and 0 bases, in that order; junction bases with no gene match: 4. The CDR3 is 17 residues long. CDR3 in amino acids: CASSLGLAGFSTDTQYF. CDR3 nucleotides: TGCGCCAGCAGCTTGGGACTAGCGGGCTTTAGCACAGATACGCAGTATTTT.

This rearrangement joins TRBV30 to TRBJ2-1; no clear D gene. This CDR3 spans 11 amino acids. V dropped 4 bases and J dropped 10 bases, with 11 bases sitting between them. Germline values: CDR1 GTSNPN, CDR2 SVGIG (reference sequence). The CDR3 DNA follows: TGTGCCTGGACCCTTAGGGTAGAGCAGTTCTTC. Its protein is CAWTLRVEQFF.

This chain uses TRBV11-2 with TRBJ2-3; maybe TRBD2 (6 bases). V was cut by 2 bases and J by 2 bases, with 11 bases left in between. The CDR3 has 15 residues. Per germline, CDR1 SGHAT and CDR2 FQNNGV. CDR3 in DNA: TGTGCCAGCAGCTTAATTGCGGGATTCACAGATACGCAGTATTTT. It specifies CASSLIAGFTDTQYF.

The chain has TRBV14 and TRBJ1-2; D is undetermined. CDR1 is SGHDN, CDR2 FVKESK, per germline. The CDR3 totals 16 residues. V lost 0 bases to trimming and J lost 1 base, with 12 bases between them. In DNA form, the CDR3 reads TGTGCCAGCAGCCAAGATCACGCCAGCTATAACTATGGCTACACCTTC. It encodes CASSQDHASYNYGYTF.

The chain employs TRBV18 and TRBJ1-1, with 7 bases matching TRBD1. V shed 3 bases, J shed 4 bases, and the junction held 8 bases outside the gene matches. Germline V lookup: CDR1 KGHSH, CDR2 LQKENI. The CDR3 loop spans 15 amino acids. In DNA, the CDR3 is TGTGCCAGCTCACCGCCAATGGGGACAGTCACTGAAGCTTTCTTT. It yields the protein CASSPPMGTVTEAFF.

A single count supports this clone. The V and J genes are TRBV7-2 and TRBJ1-6; maybe TRBD1 (5 bases). Per germline, CDR1 SGHTA and CDR2 FQGNSA. Between the trimmed V and J ends, which lost 0 bases and 8 bases, there was a span of 11 bases. CDR3 length equals 15 residues. The DNA for the CDR3 is TGTGCCAGCAGCTTAGCAGGAGGGGTGGATTCACCCCTCCACTTT. It translates to CASSLAGGVDSPLHF.